This passage covers 18 T cell receptor beta chains from one sample sequenced in a study of shared clonotypes between healthy human individuals. Naive CD8 populations comprised CD45RO-negative cells positively selected for CCR7, excluding terminally differentiated effector memory CD45RA+ cells. Some clones are missing from TCRdb's copy, which holds only in-frame ones; the method was immunoSEQ multiplex PCR. The sample lists about 590,000 clones, 95% occurring once. The sequenced sample was naive CD8+ T cells sorted from blood. These receptors came from a woman aged 30 to 39 in good health.

The CDR3: CASSLGIAYEQYF. CDR3 nucleotide sequence: TGTGCCAGCAGCTTAGGCATCGCCTACGAGCAGTACTTC. The chain couples TRBV7-8 to TRBJ2-7; D is unresolved. The CDR3 contains 13 residues. V lost 1 base to trimming and J lost 2 bases, with 6 bases between them. The germline V gene encodes CDR1 SGHVS and CDR2 FQNEAQ.

V gene TRBV5-6 combines with J gene TRBJ1-3; tentatively, D is TRBD1 (5 bases). The germline V gene has CDR1 SGHDT and CDR2 YYEEEE. V lost 6 bases, J lost 0 bases, and 16 bases lay in between. CDR3 length: 16 amino acids. CDR3 coding DNA: TGTGCCAGCACCTTTGGGGGTAGGAGCTCTGGAAACACCATATATTTT. Encoded protein: CASTFGGRSSGNTIYF.

This chain links TRBV27 with TRBJ2-7; 7 positions match TRBD2. Germline V CDR1 and CDR2: MNHEY, SMNVEV (reference sequence). The V and J ends lost 10 bases and 2 bases, in that order; junction bases with no gene match: 14. This CDR3 is built from 15 residues. The CDR3 bases are TGTGCCACCACCCCACTAGCGTCTGCCGCCTACGAGCAGTACTTC. This sequence encodes CATTPLASAAYEQYF.

V is TRBV5-1 and J is TRBJ2-7; 10 bases align to TRBD1. This CDR3 region has 14 residues. Trimming removed 6 bases from V and 6 bases from J; junction bases left unmatched: 9. The germline V gene encodes CDR1 SGHRS and CDR2 YFSETQ. As DNA, the CDR3 is TGCGCCAGCACAGCGGGACAGGGGCCCCTCGAGCAGTACTTC. Translation: CASTAGQGPLEQYF. The complete variable domain, with remaining parts taken from reference TRBV5-1 and TRBJ2-7, reads KAGVTQTPRYLIKTRGQQVTLSCSPISGHRSVSWYQQTPGQGLQFLFEYFSETQRNKGNFPGRFSGRQFSNSRSEMNVSTLELGDSALYLCASTAGQGPLEQYFGPGTRLTVT.

The rearrangement joins TRBV5-1 to TRBJ2-3; D is ambiguous. Per the germline V gene, CDR1 is SGHRS and CDR2 is YFSETQ. The germline V and J ends were trimmed by 2 bases and 4 bases, with 8 bases remaining between them. This CDR3 contains 13 residues. The CDR3 protein is CASSLMTADTQYF. CDR3 nucleotides: TGCGCCAGCAGCTTAATGACTGCAGATACGCAGTATTTT.

The chain recombines TRBV1 with TRBJ2-2; no check of the table's D call, TRBD2, against the DNA was made. TRBV1 has pseudogene status. The length of the CDR3 is 20 residues. The CDR3, as DNA: TGCACCAGCAGCCAAGATATGTCTAGCGGGACAAAATGGGACACCGGGGAGCTGTTTTTT. It is translated as CTSSQDMSSGTKWDTGELFF.

This clone has a single count. J is TRBJ2-7 and V is TRBV5-3, with 9 bases that match TRBD2. TRBV5-3 falls under the ORF class, with uncertain function. V gave up 4 bases and J gave up 1 base; unmatched junction bases: 12. The CDR3 loop spans 17 amino acids. The CDR3 reads CARSRKRAGGASYEQYF. The CDR3 coding sequence is TGTGCCAGAAGCAGAAAAAGAGCGGGAGGAGCGTCCTACGAGCAGTACTTC.

This clone appeared a few times. Other DNA sequences within the sample encode an identical CDR3. The CDR3 nucleotides read TGTGCCAGCAGCGTAGGGGACAATGAGCAGTTCTTC. Translating it yields CASSVGDNEQFF. The chain combines TRBV9 with TRBJ2-1; D not resolved. Per the germline V gene, CDR1 is SGDLS and CDR2 is YYNGEE. CDR3 length: 12 residues. Trimming stripped 0 bases from V and 5 bases from J, with 3 bases between.

This chain connects TRBV2 to TRBJ1-3, with D unresolved. Trimming stripped 4 bases from V and 0 bases from J, with 7 bases between. Germline values: CDR1 SNHLY, CDR2 FYNNEI. This CDR3 has 14 residues. The CDR3 spells CASSVWVSGNTIYF. As DNA, the CDR3 is TGTGCCAGCAGTGTCTGGGTCTCTGGAAACACCATATATTTT.

This rearrangement joins TRBV6-9 to TRBJ2-5; D gene uncertain. This CDR3 contains 11 residues. Germline CDR1 MNHGY, CDR2 SVAAGI. V was pared by 8 bases and J by 2 bases, with 6 bases between. The CDR3 protein is CASDGQETQYF. CDR3 nucleotides: TGTGCCAGCGACGGACAAGAGACCCAGTACTTC.

The chain joins TRBV9 to TRBJ2-7, with D unclear. This CDR3 is built from 12 residues. The germline gives CDR1 SGDLS, CDR2 YYNGEE. Trimming removed 3 bases from V and 6 bases from J, with 10 bases in between. This CDR3 is CASSGGSGEQYF. The DNA for the CDR3 is TGTGCCAGCAGCGGGGGTTCCGGCGAGCAGTACTTC.

This chain connects TRBV7-8 to TRBJ1-2; D remains ambiguous. V shed 1 base and J shed 0 bases, with 9 bases lying between them. Germline V gene data show CDR1 as SGHVS and CDR2 as FQNEAQ. This CDR3 is built from 15 residues. CDR3: CASSLVGSSNYGYTF. CDR3 in DNA: TGTGCCAGCAGCTTAGTTGGCAGTTCTAACTATGGCTACACCTTC.

The chain carries TRBV14 and TRBJ2-3, with 13 bases aligning to TRBD2. The germline gives CDR1 SGHDN, CDR2 FVKESK. V gave up 1 base and J gave up 4 bases; unmatched junction bases: 5. This CDR3 is 17 amino acids long. CDR3 in amino acids: CASSQVWTSGSSDTQYF. The CDR3 DNA reads TGTGCCAGCAGCCAAGTTTGGACTAGCGGGAGTTCAGATACGCAGTATTTT. The full variable domain, rest sourced from reference TRBV14 and TRBJ2-3, is EAGVTQFPSHSVIEKGQTVTLRCDPISGHDNLYWYRRVMGKEIKFLLHFVKESKQDESGMPNNRFLAERTGGTYSTLKVQPAELEDSGVYFCASSQVWTSGSSDTQYFGPGTRLTVL.

The rearrangement joins TRBV4-1 to TRBJ2-1; 7 nucleotides agree with TRBD2. This CDR3 contains 15 residues. CDR1 and CDR2 from the germline V gene are MGHRA and YSYEKL. Trimming cost V 1 base and J 7 bases; bases outside gene matches: 7. CDR3 DNA: TGCGCCAGCAGCCAAGTTCATCTAGCGGCGAATGAGCAGTTCTTC. It translates to CASSQVHLAANEQFF.

V is TRBV5-8 and J is TRBJ1-5; D unresolved. In germline, CDR1 is SGHTS, CDR2 YDEGEE. The V and J ends lost 0 bases and 8 bases respectively, with 12 bases between them. CDR3 length equals 14 residues. This CDR3 reads CASSLAEVREPQHF. In DNA form, the CDR3 reads TGTGCCAGCAGCTTGGCCGAAGTAAGGGAGCCCCAGCATTTT.

The rearrangement links TRBV11-2 to TRBJ2-5, with D maybe TRBD2 (5 bases). The V and J ends lost 0 bases and 0 bases respectively, with 8 bases between them. Germline CDR1 is SGHAT and CDR2 is FQNNGV. The CDR3 consists of 15 residues. CDR3 in DNA: TGTGCCAGCAGCTTAGATCCGGGGAACCAAGAGACCCAGTACTTC. Its translation is CASSLDPGNQETQYF.

V and J are TRBV7-6 and TRBJ2-1; 9 bases agree with TRBD2. This CDR3 contains 15 residues. V was clipped by 5 bases and J by 2 bases; unmatched bases: 4. CDR1 and CDR2 from the germline V gene are SGHVS and FNYEAQ. The CDR3 loop is CASSPWTSAYNEQFF. CDR3 sequence (DNA): TGTGCCAGCAGCCCATGGACTAGCGCCTACAATGAGCAGTTCTTC.

As DNA, the CDR3 is TGTGCCAGCAGCCTAAGGACTGACCCCTCCTACGAGCAGTACTTC. Translated, it gives CASSLRTDPSYEQYF. The chain uses TRBV7-9 and TRBJ2-7; the D gene is possibly TRBD2 (5 bases). CDR3 length: 15 amino acids. Germline V gene lookup returns CDR1 SEHNR and CDR2 FQNEAQ (reference sequence). The V gene lost 5 bases and the J gene lost 0 bases, with 14 bases spanning the gap.